The 29 T cell receptor beta chains below all came from one sample that was sequenced in a study of control samples from healthy donors and cancer patients. Assay used: immunoSEQ multiplex PCR; TCRdb lists only in-frame clones, some missing. The top ten clones hold roughly 15% of a sample with about 250,000 clones, over 75% of them seen once. Sequencing input: PBMCs. Source of these receptors: a woman aged 55 to 70 with lung cancer.

For the CDR3, the DNA is TGTGCCAGCAGCGCCCCGGCGGGGGGGCGTGGTGAGCAGTTCTTC. The encoded protein is CASSAPAGGRGEQFF. This chain links TRBV7-3 with TRBJ2-1, with TRBD2 matching over 9 bases. Trimming removed 5 bases from V and 9 bases from J; junction bases left unmatched: 11. The length of the CDR3 is 15 residues. CDR1 and CDR2 (germline): SGHTA, FQGTGA.

The J gene is TRBJ1-2, the V gene TRBV6-5; D perhaps matches TRBD1 (5 bases). The CDR3 loop spans 14 amino acids. CDR1 is MNHEY and CDR2 is SVGAGI in the germline V gene. V lost 10 bases, J lost 2 bases, and 17 bases lay in between. This CDR3 is CATRGWGSNYGYTF. The CDR3 nucleotides read TGTGCCACCCGAGGCTGGGGCAGCAACTATGGCTACACCTTC.

The rearrangement uses TRBV12-5 and TRBJ1-1; TRBD1 agrees at 7 bases. After removal of 6 bases from V and 1 base from J, the junction contained 8 bases not matched to a gene. CDR1 LGHNT and CDR2 FRNRAP come from the germline V gene. The CDR3 runs 15 residues. The CDR3 DNA is TGTGCTAGTGGAACTACGGGGACAGCGAACACTGAAGCTTTCTTT. It is translated as CASGTTGTANTEAFF.

V gene TRBV6-5 combines with J gene TRBJ1-1; weak D call: TRBD1 (6 bases). V lost 4 bases to trimming and J lost 1 base, with 13 bases between them. Germline values: CDR1 MNHEY, CDR2 SVGAGI. The CDR3 length is 15 residues. CDR3 nucleotide sequence: TGTGCCAGCAGTTCTCAGGGGACCCAGAACACTGAAGCTTTCTTT. Protein sequence: CASSSQGTQNTEAFF.

On this clone itself: Other DNA sequences in the sample encode the same CDR3. The chain is built from TRBV28 and TRBJ2-3; no definite D call. The germline V gene encodes CDR1 MDHEN and CDR2 SYDVKM. Between the trimmed V and J ends, which lost 5 bases and 0 bases, there was a span of 3 bases. This CDR3 is 12 amino acids long. The CDR3, as DNA: TGTGCCAGCAGTATTAGCACAGATACGCAGTATTTT. Its translation is CASSISTDTQYF.

The chain has TRBV11-2 and TRBJ2-7, with 10 bases matching TRBD2. CDR1 SGHAT and CDR2 FQNNGV come from the germline V gene. CDR3 length: 17 amino acids. Unmatched junction bases numbered 9, after V lost 0 bases and J lost 4 bases. Written as DNA, the CDR3 is TGTGCCAGCAGCTTAGATCTGGGTCTAGCGGGAGTTTACGAGCAGTACTTC. It yields the protein CASSLDLGLAGVYEQYF.

As regards this clone: At one boundary the junction diverges from the germline segment, which might be a read error. The V gene is TRBV28, the J gene TRBJ1-1, with D possibly being TRBD1 (6 bases). The CDR3 totals 15 residues. Germline assignment: CDR1 MDHEN and CDR2 SYDVKM. Written as DNA, the CDR3 is TGTGCCAGCAGTACTCGGGGGGGCTCGAACGCTGAAGCTTTCTTT. Translating it yields CASSTRGGSNAEAFF.

The chain is built from TRBV7-9 and TRBJ1-2; 7 positions agree with TRBD1. CDR1 is SEHNR, CDR2 FQNEAQ, per germline (reference sequence). The trim removed 3 bases at V and 4 bases at J, leaving 5 bases unmatched. The CDR3 length is 14 residues. The CDR3 DNA is TGTGCCAGCAGCTTTCAGGGGGAAGCCTATGGCTACACCTTC. Its translation: CASSFQGEAYGYTF.

CDR3: CASSSQGLYNEQFF. The CDR3 nucleotides are TGCGCCAGCAGTTCCCAGGGGTTATACAATGAGCAGTTCTTC. The V call is TRBV5-1, the J call TRBJ2-1; a possible D gene is TRBD1 (6 bases). The germline gives CDR1 SGHRS, CDR2 YFSETQ. This CDR3 contains 14 residues. Trimming shortened V by 5 bases and J by 4 bases, and 13 bases separated the two germline ends.

The chain recombines TRBV5-1 with TRBJ2-7, with TRBD2 identical over 9 bases. CDR1 and CDR2 from the germline V gene are SGHRS and YFSETQ. V trimming: 4 bases; J trimming: 6 bases; junction bases outside the gene matches: 11. The CDR3 contains 15 residues. Here the CDR3 reads CASSPGLAGPGEQYF. The CDR3, as DNA: TGCGCCAGCAGCCCGGGACTAGCAGGGCCCGGCGAGCAGTACTTC.

The chain employs TRBV19 and TRBJ2-3, with 11 positions matching TRBD2. There are 17 residues in the CDR3. With 2 bases clipped from V and 2 bases from J, the junction kept 6 bases outside the gene matches. Germline V lookup: CDR1 LNHDA, CDR2 SQIVND (reference sequence). The CDR3 nucleotides read TGTGCCAGTAGTATACTAGCGGGAGGTGGGGTCACAGATACGCAGTATTTT. It yields the protein CASSILAGGGVTDTQYF.

V gene TRBV6-5 combines with J gene TRBJ2-5; the D gene could be TRBD1 or TRBD2 (5 bases each). Deletions cut 4 bases from V and 2 bases from J, with 17 bases between. The length of the CDR3 is 16 residues. The germline V gene has CDR1 MNHEY and CDR2 SVGAGI. This CDR3 reads CASSLLGTRVQETQYF. The CDR3 DNA reads TGTGCCAGCAGTTTACTCGGGACCCGAGTACAAGAGACCCAGTACTTC.

This chain connects TRBV3-1 (or the pseudogene TRBV3-2) to TRBJ1-2; D unclear. This CDR3 comprises 15 residues. In germline, CDR1 is LGHDT, CDR2 YNNKEL (reference sequence). V shed 0 bases and J shed 5 bases, with 13 bases lying between them. CDR3 nucleotides: TGTGCCAGCAGCCAAGAGCGGTTTCAAGGATATGGCTACACCTTC. Translated: CASSQERFQGYGYTF.

This sequence joins TRBV11-3 and TRBJ2-7; tentative D call: TRBD2 (6 bases). The CDR3 is 13 amino acids. V shed 5 bases and J shed 2 bases, with 10 bases lying between them. Germline V gives CDR1 SGHNT, CDR2 YENEEA. The CDR3 region has the DNA TGTGCCAGCAGCCCAGGAGGGCCCTACGAGCAGTACTTC. It codes for CASSPGGPYEQYF.

The chain is built from TRBV2 and TRBJ1-5; TRBD1 matches 8 bases. In germline, CDR1 is SNHLY, CDR2 FYNNEI. This CDR3 contains 13 residues. The trim removed 8 bases at V and 5 bases at J, leaving 5 bases unmatched. CDR3 DNA sequence: TGTGCCAGCGCGGGACAGGAGGATCAGCCCCAGCATTTT. Residues: CASAGQEDQPQHF.

The V gene is TRBV9, the J gene TRBJ1-1; 8 bases fit TRBD1. Germline CDR1 SGDLS, CDR2 YYNGEE. J gave up 1 base and V 3 bases, and 2 bases lay outside the gene matches. CDR3 length: 14 residues. The DNA of the CDR3 is TGTGCCAGCAGCGATACAGGGGGGAACACTGAAGCTTTCTTT. Encoded protein: CASSDTGGNTEAFF.

The chain couples TRBV5-1 to TRBJ2-7, with TRBD2 matching 10 bases. Trimming at V came to 4 bases and at J to 6 bases, leaving 13 bases not matched to a gene. The germline V gene has CDR1 SGHRS and CDR2 YFSETQ. The CDR3 is made up of 16 amino acids. The chain's CDR3 is CASSLGGASGRSEQYF. The CDR3, as DNA: TGCGCCAGCAGCCTGGGAGGGGCTAGCGGGAGATCCGAGCAGTACTTC.

The chain carries TRBV18 and TRBJ2-7; D might be TRBD2 (6 bases). There are 16 residues in the CDR3. The germline V and J ends were trimmed by 3 bases and 0 bases, with 15 bases remaining between them. Germline V gene sequence: CDR1 KGHSH, CDR2 LQKENI. The CDR3 coding sequence is TGTGCCAGCTCACCCTCGGACGCGACTAGCTCCTACGAGCAGTACTTC. The encoded protein is CASSPSDATSSYEQYF. The full variable domain, in which reference TRBV18 and TRBJ2-7 provide the parts outside the CDR3, is NAGVMQNPRHLVRRRGQEARLRCSPMKGHSHVYWYRQLPEEGLKFMVYLQKENIIDESGMPKERFSAEFPKEGPSILRIQQVVRGDSAAYFCASSPSDATSSYEQYFGPGTRLTVT.

The chain carries TRBV28 and TRBJ2-7, with D perhaps being TRBD1 or TRBD2 (6 bases each). Trimming took 7 bases from V and 1 from J, leaving 17 bases between them. The CDR3 totals 15 residues. Germline V gene data show CDR1 as MDHEN and CDR2 as SYDVKM. Here the CDR3 DNA reads TGTGCCAGCAACGGGAGAGACAGGAATTCCTACGAGCAGTACTTC. Translating it yields CASNGRDRNSYEQYF.

As DNA, the CDR3 is TGTGCCAGCAGCCTGGCTTTGGAGGGCACTGAAGCTTTCTTT. This sequence encodes CASSLALEGTEAFF. The rearrangement links TRBV11-2 to TRBJ1-1; D is uncertain. The V end lost 5 bases, the J end lost 4 bases, and 14 bases lay between the germline ends. Germline V gene lookup returns CDR1 SGHAT and CDR2 FQNNGV. The CDR3 is made up of 14 amino acids.

This chain connects TRBV6-6 to TRBJ1-4; 8 bases match TRBD1. CDR1 is MNHNY, CDR2 SVGAGI, per germline (reference sequence). This CDR3 is built from 16 residues. The V and J ends lost 6 bases and 2 bases, in that order; junction bases with no gene match: 8. CDR3 DNA: TGTGCCAGCAGCCGATCAGGGGGCGCGACTAATGAAAAACTGTTTTTT. Translating it yields CASSRSGGATNEKLFF.

This clone has just a few counts. The V gene is TRBV2, the J gene TRBJ2-3, with TRBD1 identical over 8 bases. V lost 6 bases to trimming and J lost 6 bases; unmatched junction nucleotides: 5. This CDR3 is 13 amino acids long. Germline V gene data show CDR1 as SNHLY and CDR2 as FYNNEI. CDR3 residues: CASSGQGADTQYF. Here the CDR3 DNA reads TGTGCCAGCAGCGGACAGGGTGCGGATACGCAGTATTTT.

The genes are TRBV29-1 and TRBJ1-2; TRBD1 might be the D (5 bases). This CDR3 contains 12 residues. CDR1 is SQVTM, CDR2 ANQGSEA, per germline. Trimming pared 5 bases from V and 7 bases from J, leaving 14 bases between. CDR3 sequence reads: CSVSTGLTGYTF. CDR3 DNA sequence: TGCAGCGTTTCAACAGGTCTTACTGGCTACACCTTC.

The chain uses TRBV2 and TRBJ2-2, with D possibly being TRBD2 (5 bases). Trimming removed 4 bases from V and 4 bases from J, with 10 bases in between. The CDR3 is 14 amino acids. Germline V gene data show CDR1 as SNHLY and CDR2 as FYNNEI. CDR3 DNA sequence: TGTGCCAGCAGTGCTAGCTTTGGCACCGGGGAGCTGTTTTTT. It specifies CASSASFGTGELFF.

The gene calls are TRBV24-1 and TRBJ2-3; D perhaps matches TRBD2 (6 bases). V was pared by 2 bases and J by 10 bases, with 15 bases between. Germline lookup yields CDR1 KGHDR and CDR2 SFDVKD. This CDR3 contains 14 residues. CDR3 in amino acids: CATSDSQDGEAQYF. Here the CDR3 DNA reads TGTGCCACCAGTGATTCACAGGACGGGGAGGCGCAGTATTTT.

A note on this clone: The junction shows a germline mismatch at one end, possibly a read error. The V call is TRBV3-1 (or the pseudogene TRBV3-2), the J call TRBJ2-1; D may be TRBD1 or TRBD2 (5 bases each). Germline V gene data show CDR1 as LGHDT and CDR2 as YNNKEL (reference sequence). This CDR3 is 13 amino acids long. The CDR3 protein is CASSQGGSNGQFF. CDR3 DNA: TGTGCCAGCAGCCAAGGGGGGTCGAATGGGCAGTTCTTC.

CDR3 nucleotide sequence: TGCGCCAGCAGAACCAAAACAGGGCTGACCGGGGAGCTGTTTTTT. This sequence encodes CASRTKTGLTGELFF. The rearrangement joins TRBV10-2 to TRBJ2-2, with D possibly being TRBD1 (6 bases). This CDR3 spans 15 amino acids. Per germline, CDR1 WSHSY and CDR2 SAAADI. With 6 bases removed from V and 5 bases from J, the gap between germline ends came to 16 bases.

V gene TRBV4-2 combines with J gene TRBJ2-5; 14 nucleotides agree with TRBD2. Trimming took 3 bases from V and 7 from J; bases not matched to a gene: 7. Germline values: CDR1 LGHNA, CDR2 YNFKEQ. This CDR3 is built from 16 residues. The CDR3 nucleotides read TGTGCCAGCAGCCACCCGGGACTAGCGGGAGACGGGACCCAGTACTTC. Encoded protein: CASSHPGLAGDGTQYF.

The rearrangement links TRBV3-1 (or the pseudogene TRBV3-2) to TRBJ2-1; TRBD2 matches at 13 bases. J gave up 8 bases and V 1 base, and 11 bases lay outside the gene matches. Germline lookup yields CDR1 LGHDT and CDR2 YNNKEL (reference sequence). The CDR3 covers 18 residues. CDR3 protein: CASSQVLPGLAGSHEQFF. The DNA for the CDR3 is TGTGCCAGCAGCCAAGTACTACCGGGACTAGCGGGATCCCATGAGCAGTTCTTC.